This T cell receptor (beta chain) was found in a study of low-dose radiotherapy and immunotherapy resistance in tumors. Study-level information: Each fraction for Cohort 1 was 0.5 Gy, given every 2 weeks, and the total came to 6.5 Gy.

Primers targeting TRAV and TRBV primed first-strand cDNA, covering alpha and beta chains. For amplifying TCRs, the PCR ran for 15 to 20 cycles with Phusion, which was used together with a constant-region primer and the adapter on the V primers. Amplification of the isolated mRNA used in vitro transcription. From the reads, TCRdb called clonotypes with MiXCR, one entry per CDR3 protein. The sample has 100,000 or so distinct CDR3 sequences, around 21% seen once; the top ten hold 4.1%. The CDR3 contains 13 residues. Trimming left V 5 bases short and J 2 bases short, with 8 bases between. The germline CDR1 and CDR2 sequences are SEHNR and FQNEAQ (reference sequence). This clonotype came up many times. Time point in this sample: after trial treatment. The treatment denotes: LDRT plus nivolumab, ipilimumab, low-dose cyclophosphamide and aspirin (RACIN trial). The treatment that donors received included nivolumab, ipilimumab, aspirin, low-dose cyclophosphamide and low-dose radiotherapy.

The source was PBMCs, collected after low-dose radiotherapy plus immunotherapy. The gene calls are TRBV7-9 and TRBJ2-3; D not certain. The receptor was derived from a male donor with prostate cancer. CDR3 DNA: TGTGCCAGCAGCCGCTGGGACACAGATACGCAGTATTTT. This translates into CASSRWDTDTQYF.